This T cell receptor (beta chain) came from a study of control samples from healthy donors and cancer patients. Sequenced by immunoSEQ multiplex PCR; TCRdb stores in-frame clones only, minus some. The table has around 80,000 clones, roughly 91% seen once. The V gene lost 6 bases and the J gene lost 8 bases, with 16 bases spanning the gap. Germline CDR1 WNHNN, CDR2 SYGVQD (reference sequence). The CDR3 contains 14 residues. Sample: blood. The origin of this receptor is a man between 45 and 60 years old in good health. The V gene is TRBV10-1, the J gene TRBJ1-4; D may be TRBD1 (5 bases). For the CDR3, the DNA is TGCGCCAGCAGGGCCCCGGGGGGATCCGAAAAACTGTTTTTT. Protein sequence: CASRAPGGSEKLFF.